The clone carrying this T cell receptor (beta chain) was seen just once. A quantity of roughly 0.5 to 1 ug RNA underwent reverse transcription using random hexamers. With immunoSEQ multiplex PCR, TCR beta CDR3 was amplified across 54 Vbeta and 13 Jbeta. TCRdb recomputed calls from the immunoSEQ multiplex PCR reads with MiXCR, one row per CDR3 protein. This sample has just over 80,000 distinct CDR3 sequences, with 94% found just once. The record originates from a study of CD8 T cells in Susac syndrome. The source is a human donor in good health. Sequencing used CD8+ T cells from PBMCs.

In DNA form, the CDR3 reads TGTGCCAGCAGCTTTGGGGACAGCCAAGAGACCCAGTACTTC. It specifies CASSFGDSQETQYF. The chain recombines TRBV5-6 with TRBJ2-5, with 7 positions matching TRBD1. Germline loops: CDR1 SGHDT, CDR2 YYEEEE. This CDR3 contains 14 residues. V shed 2 bases, J shed 1 base, and the junction held 2 bases outside the gene matches. Together with reference TRBV5-6 and TRBJ2-5, the CDR3 gives the full variable domain: DAGVTQSPTHLIKTRGQQVTLRCSPKSGHDTVSWYQQALGQGPQFIFQYYEEEERQRGNFPDRFSGHQFPNYSSELNVNALLLGDSALYLCASSFGDSQETQYFGPGTRLLVL.